This entry describes one T cell receptor beta chain. This CDR3 spans 15 amino acids. The data were obtained in a study of T cell responses to AZD1222 COVID-19 vaccine. Profiled with immunoSEQ multiplex PCR; TCRdb holds only in-frame clones, not every one. The sample records over 100,000 clones, more than 75% being singletons. This TCR was sampled from an adult in good health. The V call is TRBV21-1, the J call TRBJ2-7; the D call TRBD2 from the table was never checked on the DNA. TRBV21-1 has pseudogene status. The sample was peripheral blood, taken on day 0 of AZD1222 vaccination. The CDR3 sequence: CASNLGGEIPYEQYF. Written as DNA, the CDR3 is TGTGCCAGCAACCTAGGGGGGGAGATCCCCTACGAGCAGTACTTC.